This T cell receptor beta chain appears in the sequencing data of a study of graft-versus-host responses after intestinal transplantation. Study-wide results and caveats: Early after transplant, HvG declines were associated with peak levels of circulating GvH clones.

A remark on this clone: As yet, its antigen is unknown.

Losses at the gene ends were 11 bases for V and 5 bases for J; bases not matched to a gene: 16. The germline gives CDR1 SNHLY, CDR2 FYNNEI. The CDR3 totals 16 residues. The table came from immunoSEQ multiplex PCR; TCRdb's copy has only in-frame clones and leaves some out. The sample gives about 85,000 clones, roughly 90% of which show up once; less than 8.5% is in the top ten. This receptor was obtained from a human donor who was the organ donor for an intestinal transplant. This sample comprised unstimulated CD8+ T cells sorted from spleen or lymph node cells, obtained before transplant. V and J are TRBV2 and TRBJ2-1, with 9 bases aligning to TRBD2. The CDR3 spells CARKIAGDLGDNEQFF. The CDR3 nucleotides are TGTGCCCGAAAGATAGCGGGAGATCTGGGAGACAATGAGCAGTTCTTC.